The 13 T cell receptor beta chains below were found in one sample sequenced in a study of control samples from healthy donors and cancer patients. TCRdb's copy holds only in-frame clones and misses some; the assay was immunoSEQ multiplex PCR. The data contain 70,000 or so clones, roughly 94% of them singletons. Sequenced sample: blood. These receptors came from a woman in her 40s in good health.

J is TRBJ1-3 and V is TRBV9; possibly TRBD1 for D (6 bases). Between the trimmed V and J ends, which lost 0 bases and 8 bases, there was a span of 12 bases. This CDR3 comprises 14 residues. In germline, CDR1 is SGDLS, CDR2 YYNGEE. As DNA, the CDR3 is TGTGCCAGCAGCGTAGGGGGGGCTTTGGACACCATATATTTT. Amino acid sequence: CASSVGGALDTIYF.

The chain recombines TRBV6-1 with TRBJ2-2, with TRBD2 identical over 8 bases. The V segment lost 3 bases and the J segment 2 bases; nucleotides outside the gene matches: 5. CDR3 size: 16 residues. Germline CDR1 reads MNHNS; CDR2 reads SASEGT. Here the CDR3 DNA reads TGTGCCAGCAGTGACCCACTAGCGGTTAACACCGGGGAGCTGTTTTTT. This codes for CASSDPLAVNTGELFF.

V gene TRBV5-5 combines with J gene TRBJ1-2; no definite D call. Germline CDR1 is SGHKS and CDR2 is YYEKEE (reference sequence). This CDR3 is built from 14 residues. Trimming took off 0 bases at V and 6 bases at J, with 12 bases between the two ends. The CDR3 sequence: CASSLVTDGHGYTF. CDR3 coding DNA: TGTGCCAGCAGCTTGGTGACGGACGGTCATGGCTACACCTTC.

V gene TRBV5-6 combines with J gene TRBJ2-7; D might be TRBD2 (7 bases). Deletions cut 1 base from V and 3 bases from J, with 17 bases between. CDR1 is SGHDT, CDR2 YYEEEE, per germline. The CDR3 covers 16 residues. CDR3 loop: CASSLPRGGQSYEQYF. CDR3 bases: TGTGCCAGCAGCTTGCCCAGGGGAGGGCAGAGCTACGAGCAGTACTTC.

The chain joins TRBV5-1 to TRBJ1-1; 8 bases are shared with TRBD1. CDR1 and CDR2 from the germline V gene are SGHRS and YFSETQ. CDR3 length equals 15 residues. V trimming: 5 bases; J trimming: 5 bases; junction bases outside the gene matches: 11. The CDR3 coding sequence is TGCGCCAGCAGTAAGGCAGGGGGCGCGACTACTGAAGCTTTCTTT. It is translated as CASSKAGGATTEAFF.

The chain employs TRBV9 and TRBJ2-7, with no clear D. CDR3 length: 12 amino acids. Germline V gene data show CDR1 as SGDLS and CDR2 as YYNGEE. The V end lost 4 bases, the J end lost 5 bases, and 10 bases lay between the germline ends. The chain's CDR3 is CASSPGGDEQYF. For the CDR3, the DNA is TGTGCCAGCAGCCCCGGTGGCGACGAGCAGTACTTC.

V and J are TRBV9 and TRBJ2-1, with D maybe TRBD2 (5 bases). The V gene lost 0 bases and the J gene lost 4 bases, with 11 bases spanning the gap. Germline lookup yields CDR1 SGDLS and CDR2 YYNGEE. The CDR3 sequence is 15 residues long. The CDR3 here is CASSVGSGNYNEQFF. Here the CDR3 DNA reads TGTGCCAGCAGCGTAGGATCGGGGAATTACAATGAGCAGTTCTTC.

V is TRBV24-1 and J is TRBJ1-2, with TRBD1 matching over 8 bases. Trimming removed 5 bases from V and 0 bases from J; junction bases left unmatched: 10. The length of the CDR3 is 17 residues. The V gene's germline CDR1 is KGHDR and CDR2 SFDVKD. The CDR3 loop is CATSGWTGPPANYGYTF. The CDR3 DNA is TGTGCCACCAGTGGGTGGACAGGGCCCCCCGCTAACTATGGCTACACCTTC.

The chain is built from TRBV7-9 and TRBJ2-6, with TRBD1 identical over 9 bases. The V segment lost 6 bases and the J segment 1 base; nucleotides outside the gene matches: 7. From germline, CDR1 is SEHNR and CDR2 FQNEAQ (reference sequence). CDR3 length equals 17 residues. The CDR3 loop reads CASRPGTGTSGANVLTF. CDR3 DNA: TGTGCCAGCAGACCCGGGACAGGGACTTCTGGGGCCAACGTCCTGACTTTC.

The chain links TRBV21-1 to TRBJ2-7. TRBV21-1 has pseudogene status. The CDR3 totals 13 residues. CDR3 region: CASSNSLVGEQYF. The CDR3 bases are TGTGCCAGCAGCAACAGTCTAGTGGGGGAGCAGTACTTC.

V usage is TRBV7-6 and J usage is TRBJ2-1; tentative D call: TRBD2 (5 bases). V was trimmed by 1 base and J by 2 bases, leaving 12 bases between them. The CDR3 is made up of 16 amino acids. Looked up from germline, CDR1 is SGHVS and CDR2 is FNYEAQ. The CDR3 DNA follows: TGTGCCAGCAGCTTAGGTTCCCGGGGAGCCTACAATGAGCAGTTCTTC. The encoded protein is CASSLGSRGAYNEQFF.

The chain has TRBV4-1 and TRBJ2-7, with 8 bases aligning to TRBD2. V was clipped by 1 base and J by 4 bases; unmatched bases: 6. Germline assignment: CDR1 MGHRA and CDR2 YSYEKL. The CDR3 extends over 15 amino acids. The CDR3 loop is CASSQVLTSGYEQYF. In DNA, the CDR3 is TGCGCCAGCAGCCAAGTCTTAACTAGCGGTTACGAGCAGTACTTC.

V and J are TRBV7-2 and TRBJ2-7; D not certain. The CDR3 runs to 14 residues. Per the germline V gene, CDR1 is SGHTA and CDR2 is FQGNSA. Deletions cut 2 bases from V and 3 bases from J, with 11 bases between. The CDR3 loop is CASSLLGPFYEQYF. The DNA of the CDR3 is TGTGCCAGCAGCTTATTGGGCCCCTTCTACGAGCAGTACTTC.